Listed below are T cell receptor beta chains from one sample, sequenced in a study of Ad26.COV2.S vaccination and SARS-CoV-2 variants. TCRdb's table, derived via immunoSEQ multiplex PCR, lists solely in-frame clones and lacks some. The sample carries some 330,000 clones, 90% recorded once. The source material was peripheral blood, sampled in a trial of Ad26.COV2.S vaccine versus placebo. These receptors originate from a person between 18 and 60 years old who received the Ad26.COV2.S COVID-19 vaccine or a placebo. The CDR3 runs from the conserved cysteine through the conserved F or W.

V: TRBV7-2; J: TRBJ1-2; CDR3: CASSLVDRGNYGYTF
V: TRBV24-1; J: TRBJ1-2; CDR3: CATSDGYNYGYTF
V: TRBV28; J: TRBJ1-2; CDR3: CASSPIQGVRITYGYTF
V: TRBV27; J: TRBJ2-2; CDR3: CASSLIVGTGELFF
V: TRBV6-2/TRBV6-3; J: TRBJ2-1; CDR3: CASSYSTGGSYNEQFF
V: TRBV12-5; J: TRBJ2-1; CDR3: CASSENEQFF
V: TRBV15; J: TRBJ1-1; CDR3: CATSRGRQYTEAFF
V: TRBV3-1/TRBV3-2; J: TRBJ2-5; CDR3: CASSQSMAGGPETQYF
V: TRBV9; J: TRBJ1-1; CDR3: CASSDGGTAFF
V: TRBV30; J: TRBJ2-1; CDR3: CAWSESSYNEQFF
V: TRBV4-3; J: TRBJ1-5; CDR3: CASSQDRGNQPQHF
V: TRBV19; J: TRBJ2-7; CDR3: CASTGIPTGQQYF
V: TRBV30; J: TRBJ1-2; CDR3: CAWSVGTGGGYTF
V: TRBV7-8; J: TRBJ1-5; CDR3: CASSSSDWPGQLNQPQHF
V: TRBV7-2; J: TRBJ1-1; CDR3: CASSWDRSTEAFF
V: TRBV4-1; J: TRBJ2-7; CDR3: CASSQEPLNYEQYF
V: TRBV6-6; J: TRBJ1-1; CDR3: CASSYGTYTNTEAFF
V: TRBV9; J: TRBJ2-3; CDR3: CASSGGGLAGRDTQYF